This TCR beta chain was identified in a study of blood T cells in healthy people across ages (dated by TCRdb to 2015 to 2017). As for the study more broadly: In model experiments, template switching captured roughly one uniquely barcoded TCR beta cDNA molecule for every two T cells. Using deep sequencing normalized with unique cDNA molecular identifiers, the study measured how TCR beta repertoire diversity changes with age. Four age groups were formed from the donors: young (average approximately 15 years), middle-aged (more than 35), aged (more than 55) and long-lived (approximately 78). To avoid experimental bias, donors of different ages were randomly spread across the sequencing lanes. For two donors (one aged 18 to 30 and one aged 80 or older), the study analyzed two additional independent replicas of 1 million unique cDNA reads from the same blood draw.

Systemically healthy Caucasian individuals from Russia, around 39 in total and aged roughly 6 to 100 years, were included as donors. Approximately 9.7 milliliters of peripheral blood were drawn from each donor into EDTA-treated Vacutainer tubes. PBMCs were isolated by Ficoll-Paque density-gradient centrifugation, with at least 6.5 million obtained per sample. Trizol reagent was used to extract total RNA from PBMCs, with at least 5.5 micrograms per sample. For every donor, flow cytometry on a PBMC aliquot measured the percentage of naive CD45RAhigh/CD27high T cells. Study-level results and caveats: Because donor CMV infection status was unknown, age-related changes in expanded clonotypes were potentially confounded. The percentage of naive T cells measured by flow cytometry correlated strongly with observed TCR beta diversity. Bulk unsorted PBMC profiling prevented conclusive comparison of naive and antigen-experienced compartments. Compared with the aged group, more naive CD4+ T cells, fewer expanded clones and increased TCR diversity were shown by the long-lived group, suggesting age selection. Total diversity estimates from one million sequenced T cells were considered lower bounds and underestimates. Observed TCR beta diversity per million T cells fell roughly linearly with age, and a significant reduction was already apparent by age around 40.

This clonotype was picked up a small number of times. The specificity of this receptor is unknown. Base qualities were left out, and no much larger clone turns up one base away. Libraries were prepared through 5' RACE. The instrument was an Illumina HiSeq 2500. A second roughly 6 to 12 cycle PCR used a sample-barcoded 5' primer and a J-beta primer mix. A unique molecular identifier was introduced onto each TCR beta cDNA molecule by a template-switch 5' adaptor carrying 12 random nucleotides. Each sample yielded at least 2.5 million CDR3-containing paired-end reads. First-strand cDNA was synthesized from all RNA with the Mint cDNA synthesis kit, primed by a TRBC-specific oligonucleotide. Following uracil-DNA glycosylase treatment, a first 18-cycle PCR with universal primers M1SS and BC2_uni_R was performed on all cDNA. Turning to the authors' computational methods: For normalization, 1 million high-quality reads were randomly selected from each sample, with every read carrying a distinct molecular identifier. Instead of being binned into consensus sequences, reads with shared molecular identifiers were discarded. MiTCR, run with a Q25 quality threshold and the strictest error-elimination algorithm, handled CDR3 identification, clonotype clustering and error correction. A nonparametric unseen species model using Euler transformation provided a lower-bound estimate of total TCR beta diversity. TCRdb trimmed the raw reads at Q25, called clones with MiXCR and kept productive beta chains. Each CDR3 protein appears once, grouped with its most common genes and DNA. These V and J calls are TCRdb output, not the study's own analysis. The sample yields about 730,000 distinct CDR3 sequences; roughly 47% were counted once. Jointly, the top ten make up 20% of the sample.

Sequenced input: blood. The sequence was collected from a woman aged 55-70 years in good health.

The CDR3 protein: CSATDRDNEQFF. Here is the DNA: TGCAGTGCAACCGACCGTGACAATGAGCAGTTCTTC. The rearranged chain carries TRBV20-1 and TRBJ2-1; no D gene can be assigned with confidence. CDR1 and CDR2 were assigned from the germline V gene (reference sequence) as DFQATT and SNEGSKA. Measured from the cysteine to the phenylalanine, the CDR3 is 12 residues long. Just CDR3 DNA is preserved here, 36 bases in frame from base 1. Relative to germline, V is 6 bases shorter and J is 5 bases shorter, with 11 bases between their ends.